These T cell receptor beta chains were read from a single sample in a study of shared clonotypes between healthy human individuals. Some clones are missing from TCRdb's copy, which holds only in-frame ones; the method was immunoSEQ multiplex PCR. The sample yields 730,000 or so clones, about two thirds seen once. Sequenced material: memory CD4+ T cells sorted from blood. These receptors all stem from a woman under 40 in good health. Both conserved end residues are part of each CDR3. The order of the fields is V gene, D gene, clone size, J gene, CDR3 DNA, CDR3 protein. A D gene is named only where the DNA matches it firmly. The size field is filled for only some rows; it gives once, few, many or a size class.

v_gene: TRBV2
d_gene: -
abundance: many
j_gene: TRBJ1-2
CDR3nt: TGTGCCAGCAGTGAACAACTTACTCCCATGTTTGGGACGTCGGTTTATGGCTACACCTTC
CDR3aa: CASSEQLTPMFGTSVYGYTF

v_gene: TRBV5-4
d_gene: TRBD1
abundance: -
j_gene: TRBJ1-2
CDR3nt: TGTGCCAGCAGCTTGGTAGGGGGCGAGCTTGGCTACACCTTC
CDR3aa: CASSLVGGELGYTF

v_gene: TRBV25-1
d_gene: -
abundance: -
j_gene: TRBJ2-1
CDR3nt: TGTGCCAGCAGTGAGAGCGGCTACAATGAGCAGTTCTTC
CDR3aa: CASSESGYNEQFF

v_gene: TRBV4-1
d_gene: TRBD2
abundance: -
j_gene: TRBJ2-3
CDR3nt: TGCGCCAGCAGCCAAGATCGTGTAGCGGGAGTGAAAGATACGCAGTATTTT
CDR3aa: CASSQDRVAGVKDTQYF

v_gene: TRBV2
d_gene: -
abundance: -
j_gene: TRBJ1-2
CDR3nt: TGTGCCAGCAGAAGACCCCAGGGTGATTATGGCTACACCTTC
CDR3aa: CASRRPQGDYGYTF

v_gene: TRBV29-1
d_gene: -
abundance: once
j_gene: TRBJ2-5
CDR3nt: TGCAGCGTTGAAACCCCGGCTACCGTAGAGACCCAGTACTTC
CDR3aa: CSVETPATVETQYF

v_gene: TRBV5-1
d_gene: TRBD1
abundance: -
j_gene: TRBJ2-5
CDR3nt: TGCGCCAGCAGCGCACCGAGGGACAGCTACCAAGAGACCCAGTACTTC
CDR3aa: CASSAPRDSYQETQYF

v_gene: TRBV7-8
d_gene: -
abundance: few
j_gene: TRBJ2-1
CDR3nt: TGTGCCAGCAGCTTAGGTATTTCGGGCGGGGGCTTACGGCCACAGTTCTTC
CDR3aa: CASSLGISGGGLRPQFF

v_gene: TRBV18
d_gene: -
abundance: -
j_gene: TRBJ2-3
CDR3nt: TGTGCCAGCTCACCACCGACAGGGAGGTTCAGCGGGAGATCCGCAGATACGCAGTATTTT
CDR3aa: CASSPPTGRFSGRSADTQYF

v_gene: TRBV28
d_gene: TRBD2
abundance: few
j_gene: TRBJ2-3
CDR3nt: TGTGCCAGCAGTTTACTCGCTAGCGGGGCCGAGGGGTTTTTTGGGAGGACAGATACGCAGTATTTT
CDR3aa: CASSLLASGAEGFFGRTDTQYF

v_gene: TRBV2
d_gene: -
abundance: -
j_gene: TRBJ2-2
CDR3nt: TGTGCCAGCGAACTAGAGGGTCAAACCCCTACCGGGGAGCTGTTTTTT
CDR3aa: CASELEGQTPTGELFF

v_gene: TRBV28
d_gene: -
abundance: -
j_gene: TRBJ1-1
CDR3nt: TGTGCCAGCAGATCCTTTCAGGGAAGAACTGAAGCTTTCTTT
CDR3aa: CASRSFQGRTEAFF

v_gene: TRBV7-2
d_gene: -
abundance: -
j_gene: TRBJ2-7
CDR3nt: TGTGCCAGCAGCCTCTCCTACGAGCAGTACTTC
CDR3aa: CASSLSYEQYF

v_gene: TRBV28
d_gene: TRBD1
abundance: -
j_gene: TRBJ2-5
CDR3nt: TGTGCCAGCAGTGTACCACAGGGGGCGCGTTCCCAAGAGACCCAGTACTTC
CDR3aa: CASSVPQGARSQETQYF

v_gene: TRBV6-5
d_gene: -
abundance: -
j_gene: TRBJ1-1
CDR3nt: TGTGGGATAAAGGGGGGGGAAGCTTTCTTT
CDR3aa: CGIKGGEAFF

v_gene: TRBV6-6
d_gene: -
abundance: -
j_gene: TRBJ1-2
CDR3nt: TGTGCCAGCACCCCGGGGCAGGGAACCTATGGCTACACCTTC
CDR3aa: CASTPGQGTYGYTF

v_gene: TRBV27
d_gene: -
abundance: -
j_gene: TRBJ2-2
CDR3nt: TGTGCCAGCAGTGAACGGTACACCGGGGAGCTGTTTTTT
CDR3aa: CASSERYTGELFF

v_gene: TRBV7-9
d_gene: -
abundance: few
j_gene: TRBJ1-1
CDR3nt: TGTGCCAGCAGCCCGATACAGGGCCCCGGCACTGAAGCTTTCTTT
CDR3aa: CASSPIQGPGTEAFF

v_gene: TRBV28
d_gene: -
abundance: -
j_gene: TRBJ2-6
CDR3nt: TGTGCCAGCAGTTTCCGGGTCTCTGGGGCCAACGTCCTGACTTTC
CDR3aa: CASSFRVSGANVLTF

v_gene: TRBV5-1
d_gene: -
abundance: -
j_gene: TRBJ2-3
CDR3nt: TGCGCCAGCGGACTTACGGGGGTTCCTACAGATACGCAGTATTTT
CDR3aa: CASGLTGVPTDTQYF

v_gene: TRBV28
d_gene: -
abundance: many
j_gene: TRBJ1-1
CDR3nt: TGTGCCAGCTATTTACTCCAGGGAGGGAGGAACACTGAAGCTTTCTTT
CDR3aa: CASYLLQGGRNTEAFF

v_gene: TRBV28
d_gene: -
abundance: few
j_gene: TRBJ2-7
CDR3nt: TGTGCCAGCAGTTTAGCGCTATACAGGGACGAGCAGTACTTC
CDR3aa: CASSLALYRDEQYF

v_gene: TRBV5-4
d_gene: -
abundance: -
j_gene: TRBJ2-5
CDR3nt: TGTGCCAGCAGCTCCGATCCGGCAGGGGCAGGGGAGACCCAGTACTTC
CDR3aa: CASSSDPAGAGETQYF

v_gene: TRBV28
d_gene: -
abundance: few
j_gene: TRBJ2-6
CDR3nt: TGTGCCAGCAGTTTACGTCAGGGTTCTTCCTCTGGGGCCAACGTCCTGACTTTC
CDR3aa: CASSLRQGSSSGANVLTF

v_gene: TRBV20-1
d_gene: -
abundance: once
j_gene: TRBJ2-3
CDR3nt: TGCAGTGCCACTAGCACAGATACGCAGTATTTT
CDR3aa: CSATSTDTQYF

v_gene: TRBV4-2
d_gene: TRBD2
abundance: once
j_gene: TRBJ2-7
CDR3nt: TGTGCCAGCAGCCAAGAACGGGGGGTCAACTACGAGCAGTACTTC
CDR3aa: CASSQERGVNYEQYF

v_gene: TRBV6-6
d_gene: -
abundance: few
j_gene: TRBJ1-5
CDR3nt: TGTGCCAGCAGAGTCCCAGGGGAGCAGCCCCAGCATTTT
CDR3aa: CASRVPGEQPQHF

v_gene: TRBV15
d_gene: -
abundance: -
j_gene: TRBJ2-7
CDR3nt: TGTGCCACCAGCAGAGATTGGCGGGGCCACGAGCAGTACTTC
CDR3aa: CATSRDWRGHEQYF

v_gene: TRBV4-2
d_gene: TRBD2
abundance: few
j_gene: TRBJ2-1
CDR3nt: TGTGCCAGCAGCCAAGATCTAGCGGGAGCCCAAGGTTACAATGAGCAGTTCTTC
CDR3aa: CASSQDLAGAQGYNEQFF

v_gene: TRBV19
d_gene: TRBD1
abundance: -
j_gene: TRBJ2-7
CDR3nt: TGTGCCAGTAGTACGATCCGACAGGGCGGCGAGCAGTACTTC
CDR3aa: CASSTIRQGGEQYF

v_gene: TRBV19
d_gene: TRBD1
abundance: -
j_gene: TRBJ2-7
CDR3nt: TGTGCCAGTACGCAGGGGACAGGTTCCCGTCCGCAGTACTTC
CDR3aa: CASTQGTGSRPQYF

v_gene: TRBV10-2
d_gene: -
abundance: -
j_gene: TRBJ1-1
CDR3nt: TGCGCCAGCAGTGACTGGGGCACTGAAGCTTTCTTT
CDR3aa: CASSDWGTEAFF

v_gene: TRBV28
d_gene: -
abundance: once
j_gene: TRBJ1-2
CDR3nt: TGTGCCAGCAGCTCCCCCGCAGGGGTGAACTATGGCTACACCTTC
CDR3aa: CASSSPAGVNYGYTF

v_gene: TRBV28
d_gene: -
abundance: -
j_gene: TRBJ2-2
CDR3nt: TGTGCCAGCAGCCTATTGAGGGTCGTAGACGGGGAGCTGTTTTTT
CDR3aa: CASSLLRVVDGELFF

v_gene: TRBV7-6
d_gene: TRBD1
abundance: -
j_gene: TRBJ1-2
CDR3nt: TGTGCCAGCAGCCGGACAGGGTATGGCTACACCTTC
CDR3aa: CASSRTGYGYTF

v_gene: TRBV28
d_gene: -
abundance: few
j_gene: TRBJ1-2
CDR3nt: TGTGCCAGCAGGAGTCCCGGACACATCGATGGCTACACCTTC
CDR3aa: CASRSPGHIDGYTF

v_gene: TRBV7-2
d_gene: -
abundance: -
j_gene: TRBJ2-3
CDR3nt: TGTGCCAGCAGCTTAGGCCGAACCGATACGCAGTATTTT
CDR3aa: CASSLGRTDTQYF

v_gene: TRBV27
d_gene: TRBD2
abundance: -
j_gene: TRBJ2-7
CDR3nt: TGTGCCAGCAGTCCGGAGACTAGCCGTAGCTCCTACGAGCAGTACTTC
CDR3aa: CASSPETSRSSYEQYF

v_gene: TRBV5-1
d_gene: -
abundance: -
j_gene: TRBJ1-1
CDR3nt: TGCGCCAGCAGCTGGGGGGACGGAAACACTGAAGCTTTCTTT
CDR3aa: CASSWGDGNTEAFF

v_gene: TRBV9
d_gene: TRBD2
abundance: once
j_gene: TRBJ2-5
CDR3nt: TGTGCCAGCAGCCCGGGACTAGCAGAACAAGAGACCCAGTACTTC
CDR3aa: CASSPGLAEQETQYF

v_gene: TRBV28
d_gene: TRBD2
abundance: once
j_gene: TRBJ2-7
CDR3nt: TGTGCCAGCAGTTCATGGACTAGCAGGACCCTCTCCTCCTACGAGCAGTACTTC
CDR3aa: CASSSWTSRTLSSYEQYF